The subject of this entry is one T cell receptor (beta chain). Construction of TCR beta libraries relied on iRepertoire HTBI primers and on Arm-PCR targeting CDR3 regions. TCRdb called the multiplex PCR reads again in MiXCR, with one record for every CDR3 protein. Of about 430,000 distinct CDR3 sequences listed, around 20% were seen once; the top ten hold over 11%. This entry is derived from a study of regulatory T cells in long-lasting Graves disease. This CDR3 is built from 13 residues. CDR1 and CDR2 (germline): SGHVS, FNYEAQ. With 5 bases removed from V and 8 bases from J, the gap between germline ends came to 10 bases. The time point here: persistent/refractory GD, antithyroid drugs over 5 years with positive TRAb. The TCR library was made from RNA that had been extracted from PBMCs in TRIzol.

The chain carries TRBV7-6 and TRBJ1-6, with TRBD1 as a possible D gene (5 bases). The sequence derives from a female donor with Graves disease. Sequences were derived from peripheral blood mononuclear cells (PBMCs), sampled when the disease was refractory, from a patient treated with antithyroid drugs. Here the CDR3 DNA reads TGTGCCAGCAGCCGCGGGGGGGATTCACCCCTCCACTTT. It codes for CASSRGGDSPLHF.